This T cell receptor (beta chain) was captured by sequencing in a study of blood T cells in healthy people across ages. A second roughly 6 to 12 cycle PCR used barcoded and J-beta primers. From the 5' RACE reads, TCRdb called clonotypes with MiXCR, one entry per CDR3 protein. The table records fewer than 2 million distinct CDR3 sequences, about 39% of them present only once. PBMCs were isolated at a quantity of at least 6 million per sample. Each sample yielded at least 5 micrograms of PBMC total RNA. Study results and limitations: More naive CD4+ cells and higher diversity were found in long-lived than in aged donors. Samples with more naive T cells showed higher observed beta diversity.

In the case of this clonotype: Antigen unknown.

The CDR3 is 11 amino acids. Trimming pared 6 bases from V and 2 bases from J, leaving 7 bases between. CDR1 is DFQATT and CDR2 is SNEGSKA in the germline V gene (reference sequence). The sample comprised blood. The sequence was obtained from a human donor in good health. The chain is built from TRBV20-1 and TRBJ1-2; D is uncertain. CDR3 protein: CSAYRNYGYTF. CDR3 in DNA: TGCAGTGCATACAGAAACTATGGCTACACCTTC.